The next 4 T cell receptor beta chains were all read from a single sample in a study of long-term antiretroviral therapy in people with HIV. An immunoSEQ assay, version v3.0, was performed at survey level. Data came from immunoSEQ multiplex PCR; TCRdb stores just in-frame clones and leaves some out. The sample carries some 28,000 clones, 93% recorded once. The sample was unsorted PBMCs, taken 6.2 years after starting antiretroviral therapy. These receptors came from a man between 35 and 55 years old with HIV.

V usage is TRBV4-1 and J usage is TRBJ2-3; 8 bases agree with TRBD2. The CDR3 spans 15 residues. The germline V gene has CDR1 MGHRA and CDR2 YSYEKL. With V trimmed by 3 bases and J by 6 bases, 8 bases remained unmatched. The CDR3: CASSQAGGSSDTQYF. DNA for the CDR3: TGCGCCAGCAGCCAGGCGGGAGGTTCTTCCGATACGCAGTATTTT.

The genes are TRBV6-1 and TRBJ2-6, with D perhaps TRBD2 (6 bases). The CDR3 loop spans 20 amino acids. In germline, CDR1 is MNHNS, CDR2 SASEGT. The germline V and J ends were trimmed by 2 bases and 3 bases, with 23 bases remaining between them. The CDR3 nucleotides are TGTGCCAGCAGTGAACTTTTTAGAGGGACTGGGTTCGGTGGGGCCAACGTCCTGACTTTC. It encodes CASSELFRGTGFGGANVLTF.

The CDR3 sequence: CASEGRATYEQYF. The CDR3 DNA follows: TGTGCCAGCGAAGGACGGGCGACCTACGAGCAGTACTTC. The chain combines TRBV7-8 with TRBJ2-7; D gene uncertain. V was clipped by 8 bases and J by 2 bases, with 13 bases between them. CDR1 and CDR2 (germline): SGHVS, FQNEAQ. This CDR3 region has 13 residues.

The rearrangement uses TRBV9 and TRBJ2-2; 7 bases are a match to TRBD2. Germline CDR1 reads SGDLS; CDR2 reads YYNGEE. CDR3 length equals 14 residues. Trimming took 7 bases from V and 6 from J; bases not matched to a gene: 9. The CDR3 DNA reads TGTGCCAGCTCTTCTACCGCGGGAGCCGGGGAGCTGTTTTTT. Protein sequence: CASSSTAGAGELFF.